This entry lists 25 T cell receptor beta chains sequenced from one sample in a study of OX40 agonist ivuxolimab in advanced cancers. TCRdb keeps only in-frame clones here, not all; method: immunoSEQ multiplex PCR. The repertoire holds roughly 35,000 clones, with around 92% as singletons. Material: CD4+ or CD8+ T cells sorted from blood, obtained in a trial of the OX40 agonist ivuxolimab. Receptors were obtained from an adult with an advanced solid tumor such as melanoma, head and neck, liver or kidney cancer.

The rearrangement joins TRBV6-5 to TRBJ2-5; D call uncertain. V was clipped by 5 bases and J by 5 bases, with 12 bases between them. Looked up from germline, CDR1 is MNHEY and CDR2 is SVGAGI. This CDR3 is 13 amino acids long. CDR3 DNA: TGTGCCAGCAGTCCCGGACCCGCCGAGACCCAGTACTTC. Its translation: CASSPGPAETQYF.

This chain links TRBV19 with TRBJ2-7; 8 nucleotides align to TRBD2. From germline, CDR1 is LNHDA and CDR2 SQIVND (reference sequence). J lost 0 bases, V lost 3 bases, and 13 bases had no gene match. The CDR3 is made up of 18 amino acids. CDR3 sequence: CASSIENHGGRSSYEQYF. In DNA form, the CDR3 reads TGTGCCAGTAGTATCGAAAATCATGGCGGGAGGAGCTCCTACGAGCAGTACTTC.

CDR3 loop: CASSWTGRAAGYTF. The CDR3 bases are TGTGCCAGCAGTTGGACAGGGAGGGCTGCTGGCTACACCTTC. This chain uses TRBV28 with TRBJ1-2, with 8 nucleotides matching TRBD1. CDR1 MDHEN and CDR2 SYDVKM come from the germline V gene. This CDR3 is 14 amino acids long. After removal of 4 bases from V and 7 bases from J, the junction contained 8 bases not matched to a gene.

The chain employs TRBV6-5 and TRBJ1-1; TRBD1 might be the D (6 bases). V was trimmed by 2 bases and J by 1 base, leaving 14 bases between them. The germline CDR1 and CDR2 sequences are MNHEY and SVGAGI. This CDR3 spans 16 amino acids. DNA for the CDR3: TGTGCCAGCAGTTACGACGAGGGGGTGGGGAACACTGAAGCTTTCTTT. Encoded protein: CASSYDEGVGNTEAFF.

This chain uses TRBV5-6 with TRBJ1-5, with D hard to call. The CDR3 covers 11 residues. The germline V and J ends were trimmed by 2 bases and 5 bases, with 2 bases remaining between them. Germline V gene lookup returns CDR1 SGHDT and CDR2 YYEEEE. Written as DNA, the CDR3 is TGTGCCAGCAGCTTATATCAGCCCCAGCATTTT. As protein: CASSLYQPQHF.

The chain couples TRBV28 to TRBJ2-3; the match to TRBD2 covers 10 bases. Germline CDR1 and CDR2: MDHEN and SYDVKM. This CDR3 has 18 amino acids. V lost 5 bases, J lost 0 bases, and 11 bases stayed unmatched. CDR3 sequence: CASSPLFTSGTSTDTQYF. The CDR3 DNA sequence: TGTGCCAGCAGTCCCTTGTTCACTAGCGGGACTAGCACAGATACGCAGTATTTT.

The CDR3 here is CASGGASGSHEQFF. CDR3 in DNA: TGTGCCAGCGGGGGGGCTAGCGGGAGCCATGAGCAGTTCTTC. The V and J genes are TRBV9 and TRBJ2-1; 10 nucleotides line up with TRBD2. Per germline, CDR1 SGDLS and CDR2 YYNGEE. Trimming cost V 7 bases and J 8 bases; bases outside gene matches: 9. This CDR3 spans 14 amino acids.

This chain uses TRBV6-6 with TRBJ2-7; tentatively, D is TRBD2 (6 bases). With 8 bases removed from V and 4 bases from J, the gap between germline ends came to 18 bases. CDR1 is MNHNY, CDR2 SVGAGI, per germline (reference sequence). The CDR3 runs to 14 residues. The CDR3 DNA reads TGTGCCAGCTCCGTCTCGTTCGGGAGTTACGAGCAGTACTTC. Amino acid sequence: CASSVSFGSYEQYF.

The chain recombines TRBV5-1 with TRBJ1-2; D possibly corresponds to TRBD1 (5 bases). CDR3 length: 14 residues. CDR1 is SGHRS and CDR2 is YFSETQ in the germline V gene. Trimming removed 2 bases from V and 2 bases from J, with 10 bases in between. The CDR3 bases are TGCGCCAGCAGCTTAGGGGAGGAAAACTATGGCTACACCTTC. Translation: CASSLGEENYGYTF.

The V and J genes are TRBV15 and TRBJ2-7; TRBD2 agrees at 7 bases. The CDR3 length is 16 residues. Looked up from germline, CDR1 is LNHNV and CDR2 is YYDKDF (reference sequence). V lost 5 bases, J lost 3 bases, and 13 bases stayed unmatched. The CDR3 reads CATSPAVGGYHYEQYF. In nucleotides, the CDR3 is TGTGCCACCAGCCCCGCCGTCGGGGGGTACCACTACGAGCAGTACTTC.

The CDR3 spells CANNTGLGAYEQYF. The CDR3 bases are TGTGCCAACAATACAGGGTTAGGGGCTTACGAGCAGTACTTC. The chain has TRBV2 and TRBJ2-7; D may be TRBD1 (6 bases). The CDR3 totals 14 residues. Trimming took 10 bases from V and 4 from J, leaving 20 bases between them. Germline CDR1 reads SNHLY; CDR2 reads FYNNEI.

This clone was found once. This sequence joins TRBV19 and TRBJ2-7; 12 bases match TRBD2. Germline CDR1 reads LNHDA; CDR2 reads SQIVND (reference sequence). V lost 6 bases to trimming and J lost 3 bases; unmatched junction nucleotides: 6. This CDR3 contains 15 residues. The CDR3 nucleotides are TGTGCCAGTAGCACGGGACTAGCGGGCATCTACGAGCAGTACTTC. The encoded protein is CASSTGLAGIYEQYF.

The V and J genes are TRBV28 and TRBJ1-5, with a weak D call TRBD1 (5 bases). This CDR3 is 14 amino acids long. V gave up 6 bases and J gave up 0 bases, with 9 bases separating them. CDR1 is MDHEN, CDR2 SYDVKM, per germline. In DNA, the CDR3 is TGTGCCAGCAGGACAGTTTATAGCAATCAGCCCCAGCATTTT. Translation: CASRTVYSNQPQHF.

The J gene is TRBJ2-7, the V gene TRBV10-3, with 8 bases lining up with TRBD2. Unmatched junction bases numbered 3, after V lost 4 bases and J lost 4 bases. The germline gives CDR1 ENHRY, CDR2 SYGVKD. The CDR3 is made up of 13 amino acids. The CDR3 nucleotides read TGTGCCATCAGTGCCATAGCGGGATACGAGCAGTACTTC. Amino acid sequence: CAISAIAGYEQYF.

This chain connects TRBV7-9 to TRBJ2-5; D remains ambiguous. Germline CDR1 SEHNR, CDR2 FQNEAQ (reference sequence). The CDR3 runs to 16 residues. The V end lost 3 bases, the J end lost 1 base, and 15 bases lay between the germline ends. As DNA, the CDR3 is TGTGCCAGCAGCTTCCCACGGGTAATATCCCAAGAGACCCAGTACTTC. It is translated as CASSFPRVISQETQYF. Full variable domain (remainder filled in from reference TRBV7-9 and TRBJ2-5): DTGVSQNPRHKITKRGQNVTFRCDPISEHNRLYWYRQTLGQGPEFLTYFQNEAQLEKSRLLSDRFSAERPKGSFSTLEIQRTEQGDSAMYLCASSFPRVISQETQYFGPGTRLLVL.

The chain carries TRBV10-3 and TRBJ1-1; TRBD1 matches 8 bases. Germline values: CDR1 ENHRY, CDR2 SYGVKD. The V segment lost 6 bases and the J segment 1 base; nucleotides outside the gene matches: 7. The CDR3 runs 15 residues. The CDR3, as DNA: TGTGCCATCAGACCGCCGGGACAGGAGAACACTGAAGCTTTCTTT. This gives the protein CAIRPPGQENTEAFF.

V is TRBV7-9 and J is TRBJ2-1, with 7 nucleotides matching TRBD2. There are 12 residues in the CDR3. From germline, CDR1 is SEHNR and CDR2 FQNEAQ (reference sequence). The ends lost 2 bases at V and 9 bases at J; junction bases unmatched: 1. The CDR3 reads CASSLSGTEQFF. DNA for the CDR3: TGTGCCAGCAGCTTAAGCGGGACTGAGCAGTTCTTC. Supplemented by reference TRBV7-9 and TRBJ2-1, the full variable domain reads DTGVSQNPRHKITKRGQNVTFRCDPISEHNRLYWYRQTLGQGPEFLTYFQNEAQLEKSRLLSDRFSAERPKGSFSTLEIQRTEQGDSAMYLCASSLSGTEQFFGPGTRLTVL.

The gene calls are TRBV19 and TRBJ2-3, with 10 positions matching TRBD1. V trimming: 7 bases; J trimming: 5 bases; junction bases outside the gene matches: 6. The CDR3 is 14 residues long. Germline lookup yields CDR1 LNHDA and CDR2 SQIVND (reference sequence). The chain's CDR3 is CASMPTGGRDTQYF. The CDR3 nucleotides read TGTGCCAGTATGCCGACAGGGGGCAGAGATACGCAGTATTTT.

The CDR3 protein is CASSAWDSNTGELFF. DNA of the CDR3: TGTGCCAGCAGCGCGTGGGACAGCAACACCGGGGAGCTGTTTTTT. The chain joins TRBV9 to TRBJ2-2; TRBD1 aligns across 7 bases. The J segment lost 2 bases and the V segment lost 3 bases, leaving 4 bases of the junction unmatched. CDR1 SGDLS and CDR2 YYNGEE come from the germline V gene. The CDR3 has 15 amino acids.

The chain uses TRBV28 and TRBJ2-5; 7 nucleotides agree with TRBD2. The germline gives CDR1 MDHEN, CDR2 SYDVKM. The CDR3 runs to 17 residues. After removal of 1 base from V and 1 base from J, the junction contained 9 bases not matched to a gene. CDR3 in amino acids: CASSLSYTSETQETQYF. The CDR3 bases are TGTGCCAGCAGTTTATCGTACACTAGCGAAACCCAAGAGACCCAGTACTTC.

The chain combines TRBV19 with TRBJ2-1; tentative D call: TRBD2 (5 bases). The ends were cut back, 3 bases at V and 7 bases at J, with 13 bases in the middle. CDR1 is LNHDA, CDR2 SQIVND, per germline (reference sequence). CDR3 size: 14 residues. The CDR3 loop is CASSIQLRGNEQFF. The DNA of the CDR3 is TGTGCCAGTAGTATTCAGTTACGAGGGAATGAGCAGTTCTTC.

CDR3 region: CAWSETGATGELFF. CDR3 in DNA: TGTGCCTGGAGTGAGACAGGGGCCACCGGGGAGCTGTTTTTT. The gene calls are TRBV30 and TRBJ2-2; 8 bases map to TRBD1. V shed 1 base and J 4 bases; nucleotides not matched to a gene: 2. The CDR3 has 14 residues. Germline CDR1 reads GTSNPN; CDR2 reads SVGIG (reference sequence). Combining the CDR3 with reference TRBV30 and TRBJ2-2 gives the whole variable domain SQTIHQWPATLVQPVGSPLSLECTVEGTSNPNLYWYRQAAGRGLQLLFYSVGIGQISSEVPQNLSASRPQDRQFILSSKKLLLSDSGFYLCAWSETGATGELFFGEGSRLTVL.

V gene TRBV7-9 combines with J gene TRBJ1-5; D is ambiguous. The CDR3 loop spans 16 amino acids. Trimming left V 8 bases short and J 0 bases short, with 17 bases between. CDR1 SEHNR and CDR2 FQNEAQ come from the germline V gene (reference sequence). The CDR3 protein is CASALYGEYSNQPQHF. The CDR3 nucleotides read TGTGCCAGCGCCTTATACGGCGAATATAGCAATCAGCCCCAGCATTTT.

The chain carries TRBV23-1 and TRBJ1-5, with 7 positions matching TRBD1. TRBV23-1 qualifies as an ORF whose function is uncertain. The V segment lost 0 bases and the J segment 1 base; nucleotides outside the gene matches: 12. This CDR3 has 19 amino acids. CDR3 sequence: CASSQSRQGRVRSNQPQHF. The DNA of the CDR3 is TGCGCCAGCAGTCAATCGAGACAGGGAAGAGTACGGAGCAATCAGCCCCAGCATTTT.

This chain uses TRBV7-9 with TRBJ2-1; D possibly corresponds to TRBD1 (5 bases). V dropped 5 bases and J dropped 0 bases, with 14 bases sitting between them. The germline gives CDR1 SEHNR, CDR2 FQNEAQ (reference sequence). The CDR3 has 16 residues. The CDR3 loop reads CASSGDSYSSYNEQFF. CDR3 bases: TGTGCCAGCAGCGGCGACAGTTATAGCTCCTACAATGAGCAGTTCTTC.